The 8 T cell receptor beta chains below come from one sample, sequenced in a study of cytomegalovirus exposure and HLA in healthy donors. Some clones are missing from TCRdb's copy, which holds only in-frame ones; the method was immunoSEQ multiplex PCR. The repertoire holds 190,000 or so clones, with 75% to 85% as singletons. Input material: PBMCs. The receptors were sampled from a woman aged 25 to 39 in good health and CMV-seropositive.

The chain employs TRBV6-1 and TRBJ1-5; D is unclear. V lost 3 bases and J lost 2, with 14 bases in between. Germline CDR1 and CDR2: MNHNS and SASEGT. This CDR3 contains 16 residues. As DNA, the CDR3 is TGTGCCAGCAGTGACGCGGGGATTGGAGGCAATCAGCCCCAGCATTTT. It codes for CASSDAGIGGNQPQHF.

The genes are TRBV15 and TRBJ2-5, with 14 bases identical to TRBD2. V shed 4 bases, J shed 5 bases, and the junction held 9 bases outside the gene matches. This CDR3 has 17 residues. Germline values: CDR1 LNHNV, CDR2 YYDKDF (reference sequence). CDR3 region: CATSTKTSGRAGETQYF. CDR3 in DNA: TGTGCCACCAGCACAAAGACTAGCGGGAGGGCCGGTGAGACCCAGTACTTC. Supplemented by reference TRBV15 and TRBJ2-5, the full variable domain reads DAMVIQNPRYQVTQFGKPVTLSCSQTLNHNVMYWYQQKSSQAPKLLFHYYDKDFNNEADTPDNFQSRRPNTSFCFLDIRSPGLGDTAMYLCATSTKTSGRAGETQYFGPGTRLLVL.

This chain joins TRBV5-6 and TRBJ1-1, with D perhaps matching TRBD1 (5 bases). CDR3 length equals 16 residues. With 1 base removed from V and 5 bases from J, the gap between germline ends came to 18 bases. Looked up from germline, CDR1 is SGHDT and CDR2 is YYEEEE. The DNA for the CDR3 is TGTGCCAGCAGCTTGCTCGCGTCGGGGGGAGGGACTGAAGCTTTCTTT. Translation: CASSLLASGGGTEAFF. The full variable domain, rest sourced from reference TRBV5-6 and TRBJ1-1, is DAGVTQSPTHLIKTRGQQVTLRCSPKSGHDTVSWYQQALGQGPQFIFQYYEEEERQRGNFPDRFSGHQFPNYSSELNVNALLLGDSALYLCASSLLASGGGTEAFFGQGTRLTVV.

The rearrangement joins TRBV29-1 to TRBJ1-4; D is ambiguous. Germline V gene sequence: CDR1 SQVTM, CDR2 ANQGSEA. This CDR3 contains 13 residues. V lost 3 bases, J lost 3 bases, and 8 bases lay in between. The CDR3 sequence: CSVERDPNEKLFF. As DNA, the CDR3 is TGCAGCGTTGAGAGGGATCCTAATGAAAAACTGTTTTTT.

The V call is TRBV29-1, the J call TRBJ1-2, with 7 nucleotides matching TRBD1. The CDR3 contains 13 residues. Trimming at V came to 6 bases and at J to 2 bases, leaving 6 bases not matched to a gene. Germline V gene lookup returns CDR1 SQVTM and CDR2 ANQGSEA. The chain's CDR3 is CSVAGTVNYGYTF. CDR3 bases: TGCAGCGTGGCCGGGACAGTCAACTATGGCTACACCTTC. Combining the CDR3 with reference TRBV29-1 and TRBJ1-2 gives the whole variable domain SAVISQKPSRDICQRGTSLTIQCQVDSQVTMMFWYRQQPGQSLTLIATANQGSEATYESGFVIDKFPISRPNLTFSTLTVSNMSPEDSSIYLCSVAGTVNYGYTFGSGTRLTVV.

This clone came up once. This rearrangement joins TRBV6-5 to TRBJ2-1, with D uncertain. Deletions cut 2 bases from V and 6 bases from J, with 8 bases between. From germline, CDR1 is MNHEY and CDR2 SVGAGI. The CDR3 totals 13 residues. CDR3 protein: CASSYRRFNEQFF. Here the CDR3 DNA reads TGTGCCAGCAGTTACAGGCGGTTCAATGAGCAGTTCTTC.

This rearrangement joins TRBV4-1 to TRBJ1-4; 9 bases line up with TRBD1. Trimming at V came to 1 base and at J to 3 bases, leaving 15 bases not matched to a gene. Per germline, CDR1 MGHRA and CDR2 YSYEKL. The CDR3 is made up of 20 amino acids. CDR3 region: CASSQGGKPGQGGANEKLFF. The CDR3 DNA is TGCGCCAGCAGCCAAGGTGGAAAACCGGGACAGGGAGGTGCTAATGAAAAACTGTTTTTT.

This clone has a handful of counts. V gene TRBV30 combines with J gene TRBJ2-7; D is unresolved. CDR1 and CDR2 (germline): GTSNPN, SVGIG (reference sequence). CDR3 length equals 13 residues. Trimming left V 0 bases short and J 5 bases short, with 11 bases between. The CDR3 spells CAWSVPEVDEQYF. CDR3 nucleotides: TGTGCCTGGAGTGTACCCGAGGTTGACGAGCAGTACTTC.